Below are 18 T cell receptor beta chains sequenced from a single sample in a study of cytomegalovirus exposure and HLA in healthy donors. A multiplex PCR was run with 60 Vbeta primers and 13 Jbeta primers. Data came from immunoSEQ multiplex PCR; TCRdb stores just in-frame clones and leaves some out. The sample records around 150,000 clones, about three quarters being singletons. The sample taken for sequencing was PBMCs. The receptors shown here come from a male donor in good health and CMV-seronegative.

This chain joins TRBV5-1 and TRBJ1-6; D may be TRBD1 (5 bases). The CDR3 is 15 residues long. Per germline, CDR1 SGHRS and CDR2 YFSETQ. The germline V and J ends were trimmed by 1 base and 3 bases, with 8 bases remaining between them. DNA for the CDR3: TGCGCCAGCAGCTTGTCAGGGAACTATAATTCACCCCTCCACTTT. Translated: CASSLSGNYNSPLHF.

V and J are TRBV14 and TRBJ1-6; 7 bases line up with TRBD1. From germline, CDR1 is SGHDN and CDR2 FVKESK. The CDR3 sequence is 13 residues long. Germline trimming cut 6 bases from V and 7 bases from J; bases unmatched to any gene: 3. The CDR3 loop reads CASSHRGNSPLHF. The CDR3 coding sequence is TGTGCCAGCAGTCACAGGGGAAATTCACCCCTCCACTTT. The entire variable domain, with the rest obtained from reference TRBV14 and TRBJ1-6, is as follows: EAGVTQFPSHSVIEKGQTVTLRCDPISGHDNLYWYRRVMGKEIKFLLHFVKESKQDESGMPNNRFLAERTGGTYSTLKVQPAELEDSGVYFCASSHRGNSPLHFGNGTRLTVT.

This clone was counted a few times. The chain has TRBV7-2 and TRBJ1-5, with TRBD1 matching 7 bases. Per the germline V gene, CDR1 is SGHTA and CDR2 is FQGNSA. The CDR3 is made up of 14 amino acids. V lost 1 base and J lost 6; bases outside the gene matches: 3. CDR3 sequence: CASSLGGGSQPQHF. The CDR3 region has the DNA TGTGCCAGCAGCTTAGGAGGGGGCAGTCAGCCCCAGCATTTT.

This sequence joins TRBV11-3 and TRBJ2-3; D call uncertain. CDR1 and CDR2 (germline): SGHNT, YENEEA. The CDR3 is 12 residues long. V lost 6 bases and J 3 bases, leaving 7 bases between the germline ends. The CDR3 DNA is TGTGCCAGCAGTGGAGCAACAGATACGCAGTATTTT. This gives the protein CASSGATDTQYF.

This sequence joins TRBV25-1 and TRBJ2-2; no reliable D call. The ends were cut back, 2 bases at V and 6 bases at J, with 7 bases in the middle. The CDR3 consists of 13 residues. Germline CDR1 is MGHDK and CDR2 is SYGVNS. CDR3: CASSERLAGELFF. Here the CDR3 DNA reads TGTGCCAGCAGTGAACGTCTTGCCGGGGAGCTGTTTTTT.

The V call is TRBV27, the J call TRBJ1-2, with 10 bases fitting TRBD1. The CDR3 consists of 15 residues. V was pared by 6 bases and J by 7 bases, with 11 bases of the junction left unmatched. Germline values: CDR1 MNHEY, CDR2 SMNVEV (reference sequence). The CDR3 nucleotides read TGTGCCAGCAGCGATGTAAGACAGGGGGCGGTTGGCTACACCTTC. Protein: CASSDVRQGAVGYTF.

This chain links TRBV5-6 with TRBJ2-1, with 9 positions matching TRBD1. J was trimmed by 6 bases and V by 4 bases; bases with no gene match: 8. Germline V CDR1 and CDR2: SGHDT, YYEEEE. This CDR3 has 15 residues. This chain's CDR3 is CASSAGTGLGNEQFF. In nucleotides, the CDR3 is TGTGCCAGCAGCGCGGGGACAGGGTTAGGCAATGAGCAGTTCTTC.

The CDR3 bases are TGCGCCAGCAGCCCGGGACAGCGGCCGCAAGAGACCCAGTACTTC. Translation gives CASSPGQRPQETQYF. The chain is built from TRBV5-1 and TRBJ2-5; 7 bases line up with TRBD1. CDR1 is SGHRS and CDR2 is YFSETQ in the germline V gene. V shed 4 bases, J shed 2 bases, and the junction held 8 bases outside the gene matches. The CDR3 is made up of 15 amino acids.

The chain links TRBV2 to TRBJ1-5; 7 nucleotides agree with TRBD1. Per germline, CDR1 SNHLY and CDR2 FYNNEI. The CDR3 runs 14 residues. The V segment lost 6 bases and the J segment 0 bases; nucleotides outside the gene matches: 2. CDR3 DNA: TGTGCCAGCAGAGGGGACAGTAGCAATCAGCCCCAGCATTTT. Its protein product is CASRGDSSNQPQHF.

The rearrangement joins TRBV21-1 to TRBJ2-7; the table's D gene call, TRBD1, was not cross checked with the DNA. TRBV21-1 is a recognized pseudogene. The CDR3 covers 17 residues. The CDR3 protein is CASSKIDFGTGPSEQYF. DNA of the CDR3: TGTGCCAGCAGCAAAATCGACTTTGGGACAGGGCCATCCGAGCAGTACTTC.

V gene TRBV20-1 combines with J gene TRBJ2-1; 9 nucleotides line up with TRBD1. Germline values: CDR1 DFQATT, CDR2 SNEGSKA (reference sequence). The length of the CDR3 is 11 residues. The V segment lost 6 bases and the J segment 7 bases; nucleotides outside the gene matches: 1. The CDR3 region is CSATGGNEQFF. The CDR3 DNA sequence: TGCAGTGCGACAGGGGGAAATGAGCAGTTCTTC.

The chain combines TRBV29-1 with TRBJ2-1, with 14 bases that match TRBD2. Germline CDR1 reads SQVTM; CDR2 reads ANQGSEA. CDR3 length equals 18 residues. Germline trimming cut 5 bases from V and 2 bases from J; bases unmatched to any gene: 11. For the CDR3, the DNA is TGCAGCGTTACCCGGACTAGCGGGAGGTTTTCCCCCTACAATGAGCAGTTCTTC. Protein: CSVTRTSGRFSPYNEQFF.

The chain joins TRBV13 to TRBJ2-2; 9 bases map to TRBD2. Germline V gene lookup returns CDR1 PRHDT and CDR2 FYEKMQ (reference sequence). Unmatched junction bases numbered 5, after V lost 5 bases and J lost 4 bases. The CDR3 contains 15 residues. CDR3 loop: CASSPGLASTGELFF. The DNA of the CDR3 is TGTGCCAGCAGCCCCGGACTAGCGAGCACCGGGGAGCTGTTTTTT.

The chain has TRBV5-5 and TRBJ2-7; a possible D gene is TRBD2 (5 bases). Germline V gene data show CDR1 as SGHKS and CDR2 as YYEKEE (reference sequence). There are 15 residues in the CDR3. V dropped 0 bases and J dropped 1 base, with 11 bases sitting between them. For the CDR3, the DNA is TGTGCCAGCAGCTTGGTGTGGCTAGCATCCTACGAGCAGTACTTC. This encodes CASSLVWLASYEQYF.

This clone was recorded a few times. The CDR3 nucleotides read TGTGCCAGCAGTCTCGGGACAGGGTTCTCCTACGAGCAGTACTTC. Encoded protein: CASSLGTGFSYEQYF. The chain couples TRBV27 to TRBJ2-7, with 9 bases fitting TRBD1. The CDR3 has 15 amino acids. The germline CDR1 and CDR2 sequences are MNHEY and SMNVEV (reference sequence). V trimming: 5 bases; J trimming: 0 bases; junction bases outside the gene matches: 5.

V and J are TRBV19 and TRBJ2-7, with 7 bases lining up with TRBD1. This CDR3 contains 13 residues. V dropped 10 bases and J dropped 1; count of bases not matched to a gene: 7. Looked up from germline, CDR1 is LNHDA and CDR2 is SQIVND (reference sequence). CDR3 sequence reads: CATGTDLSYEQYF. The CDR3 nucleotides are TGTGCCACCGGGACAGACCTTTCCTACGAGCAGTACTTC.

This clone turned up a few times. The V and J genes are TRBV25-1 and TRBJ2-1; possible D gene TRBD2, 6 bases. CDR1 is MGHDK and CDR2 is SYGVNS in the germline V gene. The CDR3 totals 16 residues. V lost 3 bases, J lost 0 bases, and 12 bases lay in between. CDR3 in DNA: TGTGCCAGCAGTGATGGCGGTAGCGGCTCCTACAATGAGCAGTTCTTC. Translating it yields CASSDGGSGSYNEQFF.

The rearrangement joins TRBV11-3 to TRBJ2-5; 14 positions match TRBD2. There are 19 residues in the CDR3. J lost 3 bases, V lost 3 bases, and 12 bases had no gene match. The germline V gene encodes CDR1 SGHNT and CDR2 YENEEA. This CDR3 reads CASSFGLAGGQLFEETQYF. CDR3 sequence (DNA): TGTGCCAGCAGCTTTGGACTAGCGGGGGGCCAACTCTTTGAAGAGACCCAGTACTTC.